This T cell receptor beta chain is from a study of ipilimumab plus nivolumab after autologous stem cell transplantation. Overall study: DLBCL patients had primary refractory or relapsed disease.

With regard to this clone: Its antigen is not known.

General study points: Authors suggest TCR repertoire, Treg phenotype and gut microbiota support further study.

Checkpoint therapy with ipilimumab 1 mg/kg began 14 to 28 days after transplant. Dosing: nivolumab 3 mg/kg IV, weeks 1, 4, 7, 10, then every two weeks to week 26. This CDR3 comprises 13 residues. Germline values: CDR1 SNHLY, CDR2 FYNNEI. The germline V and J ends were trimmed by 6 bases and 1 base, with 9 bases remaining between them. Profiled with immunoSEQ multiplex PCR; TCRdb holds only in-frame clones, not every one. The repertoire includes 15,000 to 20,000 clones, 81% of them detected once, and more than 6.5% sits in the top ten. The chain recombines TRBV2 with TRBJ1-2; maybe TRBD1 (6 bases). Source: PBMCs, taken in a trial of ipilimumab plus nivolumab as post-transplant consolidation. The sequence was collected from a male donor with diffuse large B-cell lymphoma. The DNA for the CDR3 is TGTGCCAGCAGCGCGGACAGTAACTATGGCTACACCTTC. Its translation: CASSADSNYGYTF.